One sample yielded the 25 T cell receptor beta chains listed below, sequenced in a study of Ad26.COV2.S vaccination and SARS-CoV-2 variants. Treatment denoted: roughly 20 received Ad26.COV2.S at low or high dose, single or two shots; 5 received placebo; per-sample allocation not given. Sampling was done on day 63 after the first vaccine or placebo injection. Profiled with immunoSEQ multiplex PCR; TCRdb holds only in-frame clones, not every one. Found here are around 340,000 clones, around 89% of them singletons; the top ten hold around 5%. The sequences come from peripheral blood, collected in a trial of Ad26.COV2.S vaccine versus placebo. The receptors were gathered from a person aged 18 to 65 who received the Ad26.COV2.S COVID-19 vaccine or a placebo.

This clone was found once. J is TRBJ1-6 and V is TRBV27; D remains unclear. Per the germline V gene, CDR1 is MNHEY and CDR2 is SMNVEV (reference sequence). The V end lost 4 bases, the J end lost 6 bases, and 13 bases lay between the germline ends. This CDR3 is 15 amino acids long. CDR3 protein: CASSSPGYRNSPLHF. CDR3 sequence (DNA): TGTGCCAGCAGTTCCCCGGGGTATCGTAATTCACCCCTCCACTTT.

The chain uses TRBV18 and TRBJ1-5; TRBD1 agrees at 9 bases. Germline V gene lookup returns CDR1 KGHSH and CDR2 LQKENI. This CDR3 is 16 amino acids long. V dropped 3 bases and J dropped 4; count of bases not matched to a gene: 7. The CDR3 DNA is TGTGCCAGCTCACCGGCCCGACAGGGGGTAAATCAGCCCCAGCATTTT. Translating it yields CASSPARQGVNQPQHF.

The rearrangement joins TRBV6-5 to TRBJ1-1; 7 bases map to TRBD1. V lost 5 bases to trimming and J lost 2 bases; unmatched junction nucleotides: 8. The CDR3 extends over 15 amino acids. Per germline, CDR1 MNHEY and CDR2 SVGAGI. Written as DNA, the CDR3 is TGTGCCAGCAGTCCTCAGGGGGTATTAAACACTGAAGCTTTCTTT. This codes for CASSPQGVLNTEAFF.

The V and J genes are TRBV3-1 (or the pseudogene TRBV3-2) and TRBJ2-1; D assignment may be TRBD1 or TRBD2 (5 bases each). Germline V gene sequence: CDR1 LGHDT, CDR2 YNNKEL (reference sequence). V was cut by 0 bases and J by 5 bases, with 14 bases left in between. CDR3 length equals 16 residues. Here the CDR3 reads CASSQDWGWGDNEQFF. The CDR3 DNA follows: TGTGCCAGCAGCCAAGATTGGGGGTGGGGTGACAATGAGCAGTTCTTC.

About this clone itself: This same CDR3 is encoded by further DNA sequences in the sample. This chain uses TRBV11-2 with TRBJ2-7; D remains unclear. Germline CDR1 and CDR2: SGHAT and FQNNGV. The CDR3 extends over 11 amino acids. V lost 5 bases to trimming and J lost 2 bases, with 4 bases between them. CDR3 DNA: TGTGCCAGCAGCCTGACCTACGAGCAGTACTTC. This translates into CASSLTYEQYF.

This clone was observed a single time. The chain couples TRBV15 to TRBJ2-5; perhaps TRBD2 as D (5 bases). The germline gives CDR1 LNHNV, CDR2 YYDKDF (reference sequence). The CDR3 covers 13 residues. Trimming cost V 6 bases and J 5 bases, with 13 bases left between them. As DNA, the CDR3 is TGTGCCACCAGTCTAGCCCGTCGTGAGACCCAGTACTTC. Its translation: CATSLARRETQYF.

The chain joins TRBV5-1 to TRBJ1-1, with 12 bases aligning to TRBD1. Per the germline V gene, CDR1 is SGHRS and CDR2 is YFSETQ. Trimming took 5 bases from V and 0 from J; bases not matched to a gene: 8. The CDR3 consists of 17 residues. The CDR3 coding sequence is TGCGCCAGCAGGCAGGGACAGGGGGCGAGTCTGAACACTGAAGCTTTCTTT. It specifies CASRQGQGASLNTEAFF.

J is TRBJ2-1 and V is TRBV7-9; no clear D. The CDR3 spans 13 residues. With 5 bases removed from V and 7 bases from J, the gap between germline ends came to 12 bases. Germline V CDR1 and CDR2: SEHNR, FQNEAQ (reference sequence). The CDR3, as DNA: TGTGCCAGCAGCCCGGGCAGACCAAATGAGCAGTTCTTC. It yields the protein CASSPGRPNEQFF.

CDR3 in DNA: TGCGCCAGCAGTTCCGGGACAGGGTTTTACAATGAGCAGTTCTTC. It specifies CASSSGTGFYNEQFF. The chain links TRBV10-2 to TRBJ2-1, with 9 bases identical to TRBD1. CDR1 and CDR2 (germline): WSHSY, SAAADI. J gave up 4 bases and V 5 bases, and 6 bases lay outside the gene matches. The CDR3 totals 15 residues.

The rearrangement links TRBV3-1 (or the pseudogene TRBV3-2) to TRBJ2-5; D unresolved. This CDR3 has 13 amino acids. Germline CDR1 and CDR2: LGHDT and YNNKEL (reference sequence). V lost 1 base, J lost 5 bases, and 8 bases lay in between. This CDR3 is CASSQGGMETQYF. The CDR3 bases are TGTGCCAGCAGCCAAGGGGGTATGGAGACCCAGTACTTC.

The chain couples TRBV10-3 to TRBJ1-4; D uncertain. V lost 4 bases, J lost 5 bases, and 8 bases lay in between. Germline assignment: CDR1 ENHRY and CDR2 SYGVKD. CDR3 size: 13 residues. CDR3 sequence reads: CAISVTANEKLFF. As DNA, the CDR3 is TGTGCCATCAGTGTGACGGCGAATGAAAAACTGTTTTTT.

CDR3 sequence reads: CASSRPGTGGLETQYF. CDR3 sequence (DNA): TGTGCCAGCAGCAGACCCGGGACAGGGGGTTTAGAGACCCAGTACTTC. The chain uses TRBV5-4 and TRBJ2-5; 11 positions match TRBD1. Trimming removed 4 bases from V and 4 bases from J; junction bases left unmatched: 9. Germline V gene sequence: CDR1 SGHNT, CDR2 YYREEE (reference sequence). CDR3 length: 16 residues.

J is TRBJ2-7 and V is TRBV15; 8 bases agree with TRBD2. The CDR3 runs to 16 residues. Unmatched junction bases numbered 10, after V lost 0 bases and J lost 6 bases. Germline V gene lookup returns CDR1 LNHNV and CDR2 YYDKDF (reference sequence). In DNA, the CDR3 is TGTGCCACCAGCAGAGATCGGGCTAGCGGGCTGTCCGAGCAGTACTTC. Amino acids: CATSRDRASGLSEQYF.

CDR3 bases: TGTGCCAGCAGCCACCTTCAGGAGAACACCGGGGAGCTGTTTTTT. This codes for CASSHLQENTGELFF. This chain uses TRBV6-5 with TRBJ2-2; D is unclear. The V gene's germline CDR1 is MNHEY and CDR2 SVGAGI. Trimming left V 6 bases short and J 1 base short, with 12 bases between. The CDR3 covers 15 residues.

V and J are TRBV27 and TRBJ2-1, with 8 positions matching TRBD2. Per the germline V gene, CDR1 is MNHEY and CDR2 is SMNVEV (reference sequence). The V gene end was trimmed by 5 bases and the J gene end by 9 bases; junction bases not matched to a gene: 12. The CDR3 extends over 15 amino acids. Here the CDR3 reads CASSLTASGSIEQFF. The CDR3 nucleotides read TGTGCCAGCAGTCTAACCGCTAGCGGGTCGATTGAGCAGTTCTTC.

This chain links TRBV6-1 with TRBJ2-7; D ambiguous. Germline values: CDR1 MNHNS, CDR2 SASEGT. V lost 3 bases to trimming and J lost 2 bases, with 8 bases between them. This CDR3 has 13 residues. The CDR3 DNA reads TGTGCCAGCAGTGAGGTCAGACCCTACGAGCAGTACTTC. Its translation is CASSEVRPYEQYF.

The chain combines TRBV5-1 with TRBJ2-4; D might be TRBD1 (6 bases). CDR1 and CDR2 from the germline V gene are SGHRS and YFSETQ. The CDR3 sequence is 15 residues long. V shed 0 bases and J shed 9 bases, with 16 bases lying between them. The CDR3 region is CASSLGVQGRGIQYF. In DNA form, the CDR3 reads TGCGCCAGCAGCTTGGGAGTACAGGGAAGAGGCATTCAGTACTTC. Full variable domain (missing parts from reference TRBV5-1 and TRBJ2-4): KAGVTQTPRYLIKTRGQQVTLSCSPISGHRSVSWYQQTPGQGLQFLFEYFSETQRNKGNFPGRFSGRQFSNSRSEMNVSTLELGDSALYLCASSLGVQGRGIQYFGAGTRLSVL.

A single count supports this clone. The chain joins TRBV9 to TRBJ2-3; the D gene is possibly TRBD2 (6 bases). V lost 4 bases and J lost 2, with 14 bases in between. CDR1 is SGDLS, CDR2 YYNGEE, per germline. This CDR3 is built from 15 residues. In DNA form, the CDR3 reads TGTGCCAGCAGCCCCTTGCCGGGAGACACAGATACGCAGTATTTT. Translation gives CASSPLPGDTDTQYF.

This chain links TRBV10-3 with TRBJ1-1, with unresolved D. Germline V gene sequence: CDR1 ENHRY, CDR2 SYGVKD. With 6 bases removed from V and 8 bases from J, the gap between germline ends came to 4 bases. The CDR3 is made up of 9 amino acids. The CDR3 DNA follows: TGTGCCATCAGCCAAGAAGCTTTCTTT. Its protein is CAISQEAFF.

This chain links TRBV29-1 with TRBJ1-1; TRBD1 agrees at 7 bases. Germline V CDR1 and CDR2: SQVTM, ANQGSEA. Trimming cost V 6 bases and J 1 base; bases outside gene matches: 5. This CDR3 is built from 13 residues. The CDR3 DNA reads TGCAGCGTGCGGGAGGGGGCGAACACTGAAGCTTTCTTT. Translated, it gives CSVREGANTEAFF.

V usage is TRBV7-8 and J usage is TRBJ2-1; D gene uncertain. Deletions cut 5 bases from V and 6 bases from J, with 17 bases between. The CDR3 extends over 15 amino acids. Germline loops: CDR1 SGHVS, CDR2 FQNEAQ. The CDR3, as DNA: TGTGCCAGCAGCCCCGGCGCTCTACTCGGCAATGAGCAGTTCTTC. Its translation: CASSPGALLGNEQFF.

V gene TRBV19 combines with J gene TRBJ1-1; 8 nucleotides match TRBD1. V was clipped by 6 bases and J by 0 bases; unmatched bases: 3. The CDR3 sequence is 14 residues long. The germline V gene encodes CDR1 LNHDA and CDR2 SQIVND (reference sequence). The CDR3 is CASRTGDLNTEAFF. The DNA of the CDR3 is TGTGCCAGTAGGACAGGGGATTTGAACACTGAAGCTTTCTTT.

The genes are TRBV19 and TRBJ2-7; 9 bases match TRBD2. CDR1 is LNHDA, CDR2 SQIVND, per germline (reference sequence). The J segment lost 6 bases and the V segment lost 3 bases, leaving 9 bases of the junction unmatched. The CDR3 has 15 residues. The CDR3 sequence is CASSISASGTGEQYF. DNA for the CDR3: TGTGCCAGTAGTATTTCGGCTAGCGGGACGGGCGAGCAGTACTTC.

The chain recombines TRBV10-3 with TRBJ1-1; possible D gene TRBD1, 5 bases. Germline CDR1 ENHRY, CDR2 SYGVKD. CDR3 length: 13 residues. V shed 3 bases and J shed 3 bases, with 8 bases lying between them. The CDR3 spells CAISDKGDTEAFF. The CDR3 DNA is TGTGCCATCAGTGATAAAGGGGACACTGAAGCTTTCTTT.

The chain joins TRBV7-2 to TRBJ2-1; a possible D gene is TRBD2 (5 bases). Germline V lookup: CDR1 SGHTA, CDR2 FQGNSA. V lost 0 bases and J lost 3, with 9 bases in between. The CDR3 consists of 15 residues. The CDR3: CASSLARGYYNEQFF. Here the CDR3 DNA reads TGTGCCAGCAGCTTAGCCCGGGGATACTACAATGAGCAGTTCTTC.